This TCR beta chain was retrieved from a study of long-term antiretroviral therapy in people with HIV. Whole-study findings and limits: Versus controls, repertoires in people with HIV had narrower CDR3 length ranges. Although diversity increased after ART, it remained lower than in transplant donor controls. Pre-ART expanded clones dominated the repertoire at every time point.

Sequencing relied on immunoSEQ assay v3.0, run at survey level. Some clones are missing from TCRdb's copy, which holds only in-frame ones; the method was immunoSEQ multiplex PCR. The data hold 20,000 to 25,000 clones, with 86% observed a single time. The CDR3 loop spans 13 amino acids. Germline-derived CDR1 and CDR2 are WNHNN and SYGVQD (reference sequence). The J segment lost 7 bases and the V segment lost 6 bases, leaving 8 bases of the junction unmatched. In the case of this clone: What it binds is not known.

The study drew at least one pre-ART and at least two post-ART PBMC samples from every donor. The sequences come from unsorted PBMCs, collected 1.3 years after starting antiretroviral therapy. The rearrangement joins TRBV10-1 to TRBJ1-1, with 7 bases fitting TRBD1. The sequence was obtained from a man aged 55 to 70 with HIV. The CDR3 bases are TGCGCCAGCAGCACTAACAGGGGTGGTGAAGCTTTCTTT. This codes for CASSTNRGGEAFF.